The 18 T cell receptor beta chains reported below all come from one sample, sequenced in a study of blood T cell repertoires in COVID-19. Profiled with immunoSEQ multiplex PCR; TCRdb holds only in-frame clones, not every one. The table lists about 100,000 clones, around 89% of them singletons. Sequencing was done on a sample of peripheral blood. Receptors were obtained from a man aged 50-59 years with active or convalescent COVID-19.

The table lists this clone with a few counts. This chain uses TRBV15 with TRBJ1-2, with 7 bases lining up with TRBD1. Unmatched junction bases numbered 9, after V lost 5 bases and J lost 0 bases. The CDR3 is made up of 16 amino acids. From germline, CDR1 is LNHNV and CDR2 YYDKDF (reference sequence). The CDR3 sequence is CATSRNRDRANYGYTF. The CDR3 DNA reads as TGTGCCACCAGCCGTAATCGGGACAGAGCTAACTATGGCTACACCTTC.

The chain couples TRBV28 to TRBJ2-2, with 9 bases fitting TRBD1. V lost 6 bases and J lost 6; bases outside the gene matches: 11. Looked up from germline, CDR1 is MDHEN and CDR2 is SYDVKM. The CDR3 has 16 amino acids. The CDR3 nucleotides are TGTGCCAGCAGGCCGCAGACAGGGGGAGGGTCCGGGGAGCTGTTTTTT. This sequence encodes CASRPQTGGGSGELFF.

The rearrangement uses TRBV19 and TRBJ1-1; D gene unclear. This CDR3 is 13 amino acids long. Looked up from germline, CDR1 is LNHDA and CDR2 is SQIVND (reference sequence). Trimming took 8 bases from V and 1 from J, leaving 11 bases between them. The CDR3, as DNA: TGTGCCAGTGGTCGGCAGGCGAACACTGAAGCTTTCTTT. Translating gives CASGRQANTEAFF.

The chain is built from TRBV7-8 and TRBJ1-2, with D perhaps TRBD1 (5 bases). Germline CDR1 and CDR2: SGHVS and FQNEAQ. Trimming stripped 5 bases from V and 4 bases from J, with 17 bases between. CDR3 length: 15 amino acids. The CDR3 DNA is TGTGCCAGCAGCCCCCTAGGGGAGGGTATCTATGGCTACACCTTC. Translated: CASSPLGEGIYGYTF.

This clone was picked up one time. The chain has TRBV5-1 and TRBJ1-6; 7 positions agree with TRBD1. The CDR3 is 16 amino acids. Germline loops: CDR1 SGHRS, CDR2 YFSETQ. The J segment lost 7 bases and the V segment lost 4 bases, leaving 11 bases of the junction unmatched. The CDR3 region has the DNA TGCGCCAGCAGCCAAGGAACAGGGGATGTAAATTCACCCCTCCACTTT. Translation: CASSQGTGDVNSPLHF. Combining the CDR3 with reference TRBV5-1 and TRBJ1-6 gives the whole variable domain KAGVTQTPRYLIKTRGQQVTLSCSPISGHRSVSWYQQTPGQGLQFLFEYFSETQRNKGNFPGRFSGRQFSNSRSEMNVSTLELGDSALYLCASSQGTGDVNSPLHFGNGTRLTVT.

This clone was recorded a few times. The chain uses TRBV19 and TRBJ1-1, with a weak D call TRBD1 (6 bases). The CDR3 length is 14 residues. V was clipped by 3 bases and J by 2 bases, with 10 bases between them. Germline CDR1 is LNHDA and CDR2 is SQIVND (reference sequence). The DNA of the CDR3 is TGTGCCAGTAGTATCCCACAGGGCAACACTGAAGCTTTCTTT. Its translation: CASSIPQGNTEAFF.

This clone has just one count. The chain has TRBV29-1 and TRBJ1-6, with D unresolved. The germline CDR1 and CDR2 sequences are SQVTM and ANQGSEA. The V and J ends lost 0 bases and 12 bases respectively, with 6 bases between them. The CDR3 is made up of 11 amino acids. The CDR3 sequence: CSVEDGGPLHF. CDR3 bases: TGCAGCGTTGAAGATGGAGGACCCCTCCACTTT.

This clone came up once. The CDR3 DNA reads as TGCGCCAGCAGTCAGGACCTCCTCAGGGGGCGCGAGAATTCACCCCTCCACTTT. It yields the protein CASSQDLLRGRENSPLHF. The gene calls are TRBV23-1 and TRBJ1-6, with 8 positions matching TRBD1. TRBV23-1 is sorted into the ORF group, with uncertain function. V trimming: 3 bases; J trimming: 7 bases; junction bases outside the gene matches: 14. The CDR3 totals 18 residues.

About this clone: The same CDR3 can be traced to other DNA sequences in this sample. This chain connects TRBV18 to TRBJ2-1; D perhaps matches TRBD1 (6 bases). Trimming cost V 0 bases and J 5 bases, with 8 bases left between them. This CDR3 comprises 14 residues. In germline, CDR1 is KGHSH, CDR2 LQKENI. The CDR3 DNA follows: TGTGCCAGCTCACCACCGTCAGGGGACAATGAGCAGTTCTTC. Residues: CASSPPSGDNEQFF. Full variable domain (remainder filled in from reference TRBV18 and TRBJ2-1): NAGVMQNPRHLVRRRGQEARLRCSPMKGHSHVYWYRQLPEEGLKFMVYLQKENIIDESGMPKERFSAEFPKEGPSILRIQQVVRGDSAAYFCASSPPSGDNEQFFGPGTRLTVL.

The chain has TRBV14 and TRBJ1-1, with 7 bases aligning to TRBD1. The V and J ends lost 7 bases and 6 bases, in that order; junction bases with no gene match: 2. The CDR3 has 11 residues. CDR1 SGHDN and CDR2 FVKESK come from the germline V gene. The DNA for the CDR3 is TGTGCCAGCAAGGGGGCGTCTGAAGCTTTCTTT. Its translation is CASKGASEAFF.

The V call is TRBV18, the J call TRBJ1-1; 8 bases are a match to TRBD1. CDR1 is KGHSH and CDR2 is LQKENI in the germline V gene. With 3 bases clipped from V and 10 bases from J, the junction kept 4 bases outside the gene matches. The CDR3 totals 12 residues. This CDR3 reads CASSPGQGTAFF. CDR3 nucleotide sequence: TGTGCCAGCTCACCCGGACAGGGCACAGCTTTCTTT. Full variable domain (outside the CDR3, taken from reference TRBV18 and TRBJ1-1): NAGVMQNPRHLVRRRGQEARLRCSPMKGHSHVYWYRQLPEEGLKFMVYLQKENIIDESGMPKERFSAEFPKEGPSILRIQQVVRGDSAAYFCASSPGQGTAFFGQGTRLTVV.

This chain links TRBV2 with TRBJ1-5, with TRBD1 as a possible D gene (6 bases). CDR3 size: 14 residues. The V end lost 0 bases, the J end lost 4 bases, and 7 bases lay between the germline ends. Per the germline V gene, CDR1 is SNHLY and CDR2 is FYNNEI. CDR3 DNA sequence: TGTGCCAGCAGTGAAGCAACAGGGAATCAGCCCCAGCATTTT. Protein product: CASSEATGNQPQHF.

The chain recombines TRBV4-3 with TRBJ2-1, with 10 bases matching TRBD2. Losses at the gene ends were 3 bases for V and 10 bases for J; bases not matched to a gene: 6. Germline V gene sequence: CDR1 LGHNA, CDR2 YSLEER. This CDR3 spans 14 amino acids. CDR3 nucleotide sequence: TGCGCCAGCAGCCACCTAGCGGGAGCATCCGAGCAGTTCTTC. Protein sequence: CASSHLAGASEQFF.

This clone was detected only once. V gene TRBV4-3 combines with J gene TRBJ1-2; maybe TRBD1 (5 bases). CDR1 LGHNA and CDR2 YSLEER come from the germline V gene. The V end lost 0 bases, the J end lost 7 bases, and 18 bases lay between the germline ends. This CDR3 contains 16 residues. The CDR3 region has the DNA TGCGCCAGCAGCCAAGATTTTAGACAGCCGTATCTTGGCTACACCTTC. Its translation: CASSQDFRQPYLGYTF.

This clone was seen just once. The V gene is TRBV2, the J gene TRBJ2-2; 8 positions agree with TRBD2. This CDR3 is 13 amino acids long. Germline CDR1 reads SNHLY; CDR2 reads FYNNEI. The V segment lost 7 bases and the J segment 7 bases; nucleotides outside the gene matches: 5. CDR3 coding DNA: TGTGCCAGCACAAAGCGGGAGAACGGGGAGCTGTTTTTT. It specifies CASTKRENGELFF.

Remarks on this clone: At one end the junction does not follow the germline gene, possibly because of a read error. This rearrangement joins TRBV5-8 to TRBJ1-2; a possible D gene is TRBD1 (6 bases). From germline, CDR1 is SGHTS and CDR2 YDEGEE. The CDR3 loop spans 11 amino acids. CDR3 nucleotide sequence: TGTGCCAGCAGATCACCCCGACAGGCTGAATTC. It yields the protein CASRSPRQAEF.

This chain links TRBV19 with TRBJ2-2, with TRBD2 matching 12 bases. Germline V CDR1 and CDR2: LNHDA, SQIVND (reference sequence). V dropped 8 bases and J dropped 9; count of bases not matched to a gene: 4. This CDR3 spans 13 amino acids. The CDR3 sequence: CASQTSGSRELFF. The CDR3 coding sequence is TGTGCCAGTCAGACTAGCGGGAGTCGGGAGCTGTTTTTT.

V usage is TRBV7-8 and J usage is TRBJ1-2; D gene uncertain. CDR3 length equals 14 residues. The V gene lost 1 base and the J gene lost 4 bases, with 10 bases spanning the gap. The germline gives CDR1 SGHVS, CDR2 FQNEAQ. The CDR3 DNA follows: TGTGCCAGCAGCTTAGGTAGTTTCGTCTATGGCTACACCTTC. As protein: CASSLGSFVYGYTF.